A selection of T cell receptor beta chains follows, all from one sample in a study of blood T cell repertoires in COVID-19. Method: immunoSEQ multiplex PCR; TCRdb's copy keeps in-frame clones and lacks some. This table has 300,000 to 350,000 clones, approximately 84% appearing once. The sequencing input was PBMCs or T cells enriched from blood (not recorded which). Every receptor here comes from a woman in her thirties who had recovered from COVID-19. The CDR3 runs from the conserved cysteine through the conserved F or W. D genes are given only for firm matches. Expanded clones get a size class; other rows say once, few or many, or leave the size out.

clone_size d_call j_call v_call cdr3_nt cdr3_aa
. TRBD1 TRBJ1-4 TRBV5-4 TGTGCCAGCAGCACGTGGGACAGGGACAGTGAAAAACTGTTTTTT CASSTWDRDSEKLFF
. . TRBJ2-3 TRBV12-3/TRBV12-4 TGTGCCAGCAGTTGGGGGGATCTGTATACGCAGTATTTT CASSWGDLYTQYF
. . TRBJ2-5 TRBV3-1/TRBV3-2 TGTGCCAGCAGCCAGACTTCGGGAGAGACCCAGTACTTC CASSQTSGETQYF
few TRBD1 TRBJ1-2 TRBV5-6 TGTGCCAGCAGCTTGGGGACAGGGAAAGTGAGTTATGGCTACACCTTC CASSLGTGKVSYGYTF
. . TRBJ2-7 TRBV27 TGTGCCAGCAGTCCCCGGGGAGGGGGAAACTACGAGCAGTACTTC CASSPRGGGNYEQYF
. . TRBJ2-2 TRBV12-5 TGTGCTAGTGGTTTAGCAACCGGGGAGCTGTTTTTT CASGLATGELFF
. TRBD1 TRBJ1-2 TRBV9 TGTGCCAGCAGCGCGAGGGACAGGATTTTCGGGAACTATGGCTACACCTTC CASSARDRIFGNYGYTF
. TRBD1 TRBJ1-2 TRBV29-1 TGCAGCGTGGGACAGGGGTCTAACTATGGCTACACCTTC CSVGQGSNYGYTF
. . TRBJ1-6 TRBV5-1 TGCGCCAGCAGCTTTCGGGGGGTCGATTCACCCCTCCACTTT CASSFRGVDSPLHF
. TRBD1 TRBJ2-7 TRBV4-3 TGCGCCAGCAGCCACCGGACAGGGGCCTCCTACGAGCAGTACTTC CASSHRTGASYEQYF
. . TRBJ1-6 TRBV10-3 TGTGCCATCAGTGAATATCTAGAGGGTTACGGTTCACCCCTCCACTTT CAISEYLEGYGSPLHF
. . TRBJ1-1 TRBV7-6 TGTGCCAGCAGTCCAGATCCGAATAAGGGGGACACTGAAGCTTTCTTT CASSPDPNKGDTEAFF
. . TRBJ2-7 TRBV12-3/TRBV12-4 TGTGCCACCAAAAAAACAGGGTTCTACGAGCAGTACTTC CATKKTGFYEQYF
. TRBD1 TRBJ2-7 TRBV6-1 TGTGCCAGCAGTGAATTGGGACAGGGGAGCTACGAGCAGTACTTC CASSELGQGSYEQYF
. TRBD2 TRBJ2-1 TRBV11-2 TGTGCCAGCAGCTTAGGTAGGGGACTATCCTACAATGAGCAGTTCTTC CASSLGRGLSYNEQFF
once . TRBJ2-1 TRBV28 TGTGCCAGCAGTTTATCGGACAGAACATACAATGAGCAGTTCTTC CASSLSDRTYNEQFF
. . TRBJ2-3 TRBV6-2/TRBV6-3 TGTGCCAGCAGTGGGGGACACCGGCGACCAGATACGCAGTATTTT CASSGGHRRPDTQYF
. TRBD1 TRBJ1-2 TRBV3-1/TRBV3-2 TGTGCCAGCAGCCAAGACTCGACAGGGGAGGGAGGCTACACCTTC CASSQDSTGEGGYTF
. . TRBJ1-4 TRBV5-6 TGTGCCAGCAGCTTGAGACGGGGAGGGGAAAAACTGTTTTTT CASSLRRGGEKLFF
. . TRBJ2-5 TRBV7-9 TGTGCCAGCAGGGCCCCAGGTATTTTGGAGACCCAGTACTTC CASRAPGILETQYF
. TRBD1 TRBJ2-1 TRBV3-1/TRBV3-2 TGTGCCAGCAGCCAAGAGGGACAGGGGTACAATGAGCAGTTCTTC CASSQEGQGYNEQFF
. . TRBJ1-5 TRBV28 TGTGCCAGCAGTTTCAGCCGTATGAGGGAGAACAATCAGCCCCAGCATTTT CASSFSRMRENNQPQHF
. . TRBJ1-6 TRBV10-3 TGTGCCATCAGTGAGTTACAGCCCGATAATTCACCCCTCCACTTT CAISELQPDNSPLHF
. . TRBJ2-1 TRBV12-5 TGTGCTAGTGGTTTGGTTCTTCCAGCCTACAATGAGCAGTTCTTC CASGLVLPAYNEQFF
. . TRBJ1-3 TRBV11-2 TGTGCCAGCAGCTTAGTGGATACAGGGACTGGAAACACCATATATTTT CASSLVDTGTGNTIYF
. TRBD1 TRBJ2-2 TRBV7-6 TGTGCCAGCAGCTTAGGGACAGGGAACACCGGGGAGCTGTTTTTT CASSLGTGNTGELFF
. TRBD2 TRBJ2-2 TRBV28 TGTGCCAGCAGCCCACCCTATAGCGGGGGCGCGGAGCTGTTTTTT CASSPPYSGGAELFF
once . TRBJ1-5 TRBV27 TGTGCCAGCGGCATATTACAGGGAAGATCGAGTCAGCCCCAGCATTTT CASGILQGRSSQPQHF
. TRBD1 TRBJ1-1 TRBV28 TGTGCCAGCAGTTTGTCCAGGGGGCTGGCTTTCTTT CASSLSRGLAFF
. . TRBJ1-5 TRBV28 TGTGCCAGCAGAGGTGGACAGCCCAATCAGCCCCAGCATTTT CASRGGQPNQPQHF
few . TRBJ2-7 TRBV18 TGTGCCAGCTCACCAAGTGCGGTAACCTACGAGCAGTACTTC CASSPSAVTYEQYF
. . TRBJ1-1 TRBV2 TGTGCCACGAGAGGTAAATATGAAGCTTTCTTT CATRGKYEAFF
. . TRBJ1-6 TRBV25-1 TGTGCCAGCAGTGAATATATCAGGAATTCACCCCTCCACTTT CASSEYIRNSPLHF
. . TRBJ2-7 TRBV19 TGTGCCAGTAGTATAGTAGGCAGGGGTACGACCTACGAGCAGTACTTC CASSIVGRGTTYEQYF
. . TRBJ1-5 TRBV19 TGTGCCAGTAGTATAGTCAGGGGCGGTCAGCCCCAGCATTTT CASSIVRGGQPQHF
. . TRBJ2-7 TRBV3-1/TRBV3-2 TGTGCCAGCAGCACGGGACTCTCAGCCTACGAGCAGTACTTC CASSTGLSAYEQYF
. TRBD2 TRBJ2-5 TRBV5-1 TGCGCCAGCAGCTTGGGAGCGGGGGCCTTCCTACAAGAGACCCAGTACTTC CASSLGAGAFLQETQYF
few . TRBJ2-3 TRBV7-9 TGTGCCAGCAGCTTACGGGTCAATACGCAGTATTTT CASSLRVNTQYF
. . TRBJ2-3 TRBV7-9 TGTGCCAGCAGCTTAGCCGGGTCAGATACGCAGTATTTT CASSLAGSDTQYF
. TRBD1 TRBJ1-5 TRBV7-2 TGTGCCAGCAGCTTAGAGTGGGCGGACAGGGAGGTCCCTAATCAGCCCCAGCATTTT CASSLEWADREVPNQPQHF
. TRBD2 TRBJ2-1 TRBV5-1 TGCGCCAGCAGCTTGACCACGACTAGCGGGGGGGCCAATGAGCAGTTCTTC CASSLTTTSGGANEQFF
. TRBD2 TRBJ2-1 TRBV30 TGTGCCTGGAGTGAAAGACTAGCGGGGGACAATGAGCAGTTCTTC CAWSERLAGDNEQFF
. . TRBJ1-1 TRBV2 TGTGCCAGCAGCGAGGGAATGAACACTGAAGCTTTCTTT CASSEGMNTEAFF
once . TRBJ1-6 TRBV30 TGTGCCTGGAGTCCGGGGAATTCACCCCTCCACTTT CAWSPGNSPLHF
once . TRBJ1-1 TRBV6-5 TGTGCCAGCAGCCGTGACAGAGGTCTTACACCTTTCTTT CASSRDRGLTPFF
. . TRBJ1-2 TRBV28 TGTGCCAGCAGTCCCCAGGGCCCCTATGGCTACACCTTC CASSPQGPYGYTF
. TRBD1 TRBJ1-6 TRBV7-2 TGTGCCAGCAGCCCCCGGTCGCGGGACAGAAATTCACCCCTCCACTTT CASSPRSRDRNSPLHF
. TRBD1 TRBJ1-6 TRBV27 TGTGCCAGCAGTACATACGGACAGGGGGTTATTTCCTATAATTCACCCCTCCACTTT CASSTYGQGVISYNSPLHF
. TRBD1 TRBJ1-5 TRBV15 TGTGCCACCAGCAGAGAAAGAGGACAGGCGGGGGGACCCCAGCATTTT CATSRERGQAGGPQHF
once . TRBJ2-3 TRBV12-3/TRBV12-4 TGTGCCAGCAGCATCCAGGCCGCAGGTACGCAGTATTTT CASSIQAAGTQYF
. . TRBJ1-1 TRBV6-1 TGTGCCAGCAGTGAAAGTCAGCGAGACACTGAAGCTTTCTTT CASSESQRDTEAFF
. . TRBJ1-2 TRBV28 TGTGCCAGCAGGCGGACAGTCTTGGATGGCTACACCTTC CASRRTVLDGYTF